The rows below give T cell receptor beta chains drawn from one sample of a study of CD8 T cells in Susac syndrome. MiXCR, applied by TCRdb to the immunoSEQ multiplex PCR reads, yields one record per CDR3 protein. The table has 200,000 to 250,000 distinct CDR3 sequences, around 95% seen once. The sequenced sample consisted of CD4+ T cells from PBMCs. The receptors here all came from a human donor with multiple sclerosis. The CDR3 runs from the conserved cysteine through the conserved F or W. Some rows have no size entry. The others give once, few or many, or a class for an expanded clone.

>once|TRBV12-3/TRBV12-4|TRBJ1-5
CASSLGHSNQPQHF
>.|TRBV12-3/TRBV12-4|TRBJ2-5
CASTRTAQETQYF
>.|TRBV30|TRBJ2-5
CAWSVGETQYF
>.|TRBV27|TRBJ2-3
CASTTRGTDTQYF
>.|TRBV4-1|TRBJ2-7
CASSQGGQGGHEQYF
>.|TRBV20-1|TRBJ1-2
CSARGGRGGYGYTF
>.|TRBV12-3/TRBV12-4|TRBJ2-5
CASSLESRGFETQYF
>.|TRBV30|TRBJ2-1
CAWSLREEQFF
>.|TRBV20-1|TRBJ2-1
CSARARTSGLYNEQFF
>.|TRBV20-1|TRBJ2-1
CSATPSGIAEQFF
>.|TRBV20-1|TRBJ2-7
CSARDRLSGNAYEQYF
>.|TRBV3-1|TRBJ1-6
CASSQASSYNSPLHF
>.|TRBV9|TRBJ2-1
CASSVAEGLGEQFF
>.|TRBV5-1|TRBJ2-3
CASSLDTSSTDTQYF
>.|TRBV2|TRBJ2-2
CASSDRQANTGELFF
>.|TRBV18|TRBJ2-7
CASSPLIRDGRPYEQYF
>.|TRBV29-1|TRBJ2-2
CSVEFRGLAGNTGELFF
>.|TRBV6-5|TRBJ2-1
CASRQGKTYNEQFF
>.|TRBV30|TRBJ1-1
CAWWGRMNTEAFF
>.|TRBV12-3/TRBV12-4|TRBJ1-1
CASHQQLTNTEAFF
>.|TRBV20-1|TRBJ2-4
CSAIRDLTIAKNIQYF
>.|TRBV20-1|TRBJ2-5
CSAEPGLAGTGPGTQYF
>.|TRBV27|TRBJ2-3
CASNRAGTDTQYF
>.|TRBV23-1|TRBJ1-2
CASSRTEGFWVYGYTF
>.|TRBV5-1|TRBJ2-1
CASSPNAGTNEQFF
>once|TRBV12-3/TRBV12-4|TRBJ1-2
CASSLQAGINGYTF
>.|TRBV11-2|TRBJ2-5
CASSFRGSPPQETQYF
>.|TRBV7-9|TRBJ2-1
CASSSGQGAYNEQFF
>.|TRBV9|TRBJ2-1
CASSFRQGTTYNEQFF
>.|TRBV2|TRBJ1-2
CASRQGDGYTF
>.|TRBV11-3|TRBJ1-3
CASSSASSGNTIYF
>.|TRBV27|TRBJ1-1
CASSYGSRAFF
>once|TRBV5-1|TRBJ2-1
CASSYGAGREQFF
>.|TRBV2|TRBJ2-1
CASSEVGGRGYNEQFF
>.|TRBV12-5|TRBJ2-2
CASGLRIRNTGELFF
>.|TRBV6-5|TRBJ2-1
CASSYSIPGEQFF
>.|TRBV3-1|TRBJ1-2
CASSQIRSSPNYTF
>.|TRBV18|TRBJ2-4
CASSPQRAKNIQYF
>.|TRBV7-9|TRBJ1-2
CASSLLSIPLNGYTF
>.|TRBV2|TRBJ1-2
CASSLPGTPDGYTF
>.|TRBV15|TRBJ1-5
CATSRAHQGEEPQHF
>.|TRBV4-1|TRBJ1-2
CASSQPGTLGGYTF
>.|TRBV30|TRBJ2-6
CAWSDGSSGANVLTF
>.|TRBV20-1|TRBJ2-2
CSARDQSGNGADTGELFF
>.|TRBV2|TRBJ1-2
CASDSGYGYTF
>.|TRBV20-1|TRBJ2-1
CSASPRDRPREQFF
>once|TRBV9|TRBJ2-1
CASSAGTSGKHEQFF
>.|TRBV3-1|TRBJ1-1
CASSQGPEAFF
>.|TRBV20-1|TRBJ1-1
CSATRGTEAFF
>.|TRBV15|TRBJ2-2
CATRGGGWDGELFF
>.|TRBV2|TRBJ2-7
CASSAAVAAGEQYF
>once|TRBV2|TRBJ2-3
CASSSGVTDTQYF
>.|TRBV11-2|TRBJ2-6
CASSLLATGANVLTF
>.|TRBV25-1|TRBJ1-1
CASSEWEGNTEAFF